A single sample gave rise to the 17 T cell receptor beta chains below, sequenced in a study of radiotherapy plus CTLA-4 blockade in lung cancer. The assay was immunoSEQ multiplex PCR, and TCRdb's table has in-frame clones only and misses some. The sample has approximately 85,000 clones; approximately 83% are singletons. The sample consisted of peripheral blood, taken from a patient treated with radiotherapy plus ipilimumab. All receptors derive from a human donor with non-small cell lung cancer who had a partial response to radiotherapy plus ipilimumab.

The genes are TRBV10-3 and TRBJ2-3; perhaps TRBD2 as D (6 bases). The V gene's germline CDR1 is ENHRY and CDR2 SYGVKD. The CDR3 sequence is 13 residues long. With 6 bases removed from V and 5 bases from J, the gap between germline ends came to 12 bases. The CDR3 bases are TGTGCCATCAGAACCGGGAGCGAAGATACGCAGTATTTT. Amino acids: CAIRTGSEDTQYF.

The genes are TRBV7-9 and TRBJ2-1; 7 nucleotides line up with TRBD2. The J segment lost 13 bases and the V segment lost 1 base, leaving 13 bases of the junction unmatched. The CDR3 has 15 amino acids. The germline V gene encodes CDR1 SEHNR and CDR2 FQNEAQ (reference sequence). The CDR3 protein is CASSLEGGIGGRQFF. The CDR3 DNA reads TGTGCCAGCAGCTTAGAGGGAGGTATTGGCGGGAGACAGTTCTTC.

The chain has TRBV14 and TRBJ2-3; 7 positions agree with TRBD1. The CDR3 extends over 16 amino acids. Per germline, CDR1 SGHDN and CDR2 FVKESK. Trimming took 3 bases from V and 0 from J; bases not matched to a gene: 6. For the CDR3, the DNA is TGTGCCAGCAGCCATAGACAGGGCCTCAGCACAGATACGCAGTATTTT. It translates to CASSHRQGLSTDTQYF.

This clone was seen once. Written as DNA, the CDR3 is TGTGCCAGCAGTCAGGGGTCCTACGAGCAGTACTTC. Protein product: CASSQGSYEQYF. The V and J genes are TRBV28 and TRBJ2-7; the D gene is possibly TRBD1 (6 bases). V gave up 5 bases and J gave up 1 base, with 6 bases separating them. CDR1 is MDHEN and CDR2 is SYDVKM in the germline V gene. The CDR3 spans 12 residues.

The V call is TRBV9, the J call TRBJ2-1; D not resolved. The CDR3 runs to 15 residues. Germline V lookup: CDR1 SGDLS, CDR2 YYNGEE. The V gene lost 5 bases and the J gene lost 6 bases, with 18 bases spanning the gap. DNA for the CDR3: TGTGCCAGCAGTCACACGCGGTTGGTGGGCAATGAGCAGTTCTTC. Its translation: CASSHTRLVGNEQFF.

The V call is TRBV2, the J call TRBJ2-7; a possible D gene is TRBD2 (6 bases). Trimming removed 8 bases at V and 1 base at J, with 15 bases between. Germline V CDR1 and CDR2: SNHLY, FYNNEI. The CDR3 has 14 residues. The CDR3 spells CASDNGGISYEQYF. The CDR3 region has the DNA TGTGCCAGCGACAATGGCGGGATTTCCTACGAGCAGTACTTC.

This chain joins TRBV2 and TRBJ2-1, with D unclear. Germline V gene lookup returns CDR1 SNHLY and CDR2 FYNNEI. The CDR3 sequence is 11 residues long. The ends were cut back, 6 bases at V and 7 bases at J, with 7 bases in the middle. For the CDR3, the DNA is TGTGCCAGCAGCGGGTTTAATGAGCAGTTCTTC. Its translation: CASSGFNEQFF.

The chain recombines TRBV28 with TRBJ2-1; D is unresolved. V was trimmed by 7 bases and J by 0 bases, leaving 10 bases between them. CDR3 size: 14 residues. Germline V gene data show CDR1 as MDHEN and CDR2 as SYDVKM. This chain's CDR3 is CASNSFSSYNEQFF. CDR3 in DNA: TGTGCCAGCAACAGCTTTAGCTCCTACAATGAGCAGTTCTTC. The full variable domain, its missing parts supplied by reference TRBV28 and TRBJ2-1, is DVKVTQSSRYLVKRTGEKVFLECVQDMDHENMFWYRQDPGLGLRLIYFSYDVKMKEKGDIPEGYSVSREKKERFSLILESASTNQTSMYLCASNSFSSYNEQFFGPGTRLTVL.

The rearrangement uses TRBV6-5 and TRBJ2-1; perhaps TRBD2 as D (6 bases). The germline V gene has CDR1 MNHEY and CDR2 SVGAGI. Trimming left V 6 bases short and J 7 bases short, with 16 bases between. This CDR3 is 14 amino acids long. In DNA, the CDR3 is TGTGCCAGCAGGGGACTGGGACGGGGTAATGAGCAGTTCTTC. Its protein product is CASRGLGRGNEQFF.

The rearrangement uses TRBV19 and TRBJ2-7; D perhaps matches TRBD1 (6 bases). The CDR3 is made up of 16 amino acids. The germline V and J ends were trimmed by 7 bases and 1 base, with 20 bases remaining between them. CDR1 is LNHDA and CDR2 is SQIVND in the germline V gene (reference sequence). The CDR3 is CASTRTANTRSYEQYF. As DNA, the CDR3 is TGTGCCAGTACCCGGACAGCCAACACGCGTTCCTACGAGCAGTACTTC.

V is TRBV19 and J is TRBJ1-1; possibly TRBD1 for D (5 bases). The V gene's germline CDR1 is LNHDA and CDR2 SQIVND (reference sequence). This CDR3 region has 16 residues. V dropped 8 bases and J dropped 0 bases, with 19 bases sitting between them. The CDR3 DNA reads as TGTGCCAGTTCCCCCCAGGGAGGCGGAATGAACACTGAAGCTTTCTTT. Its protein product is CASSPQGGGMNTEAFF.

This chain connects TRBV7-2 to TRBJ2-1; weak D call: TRBD2 (6 bases). There are 15 residues in the CDR3. Per the germline V gene, CDR1 is SGHTA and CDR2 is FQGNSA. The V end lost 5 bases, the J end lost 5 bases, and 16 bases lay between the germline ends. This CDR3 reads CASSPQRANNNEQFF. The CDR3 region has the DNA TGTGCCAGCAGCCCCCAGCGGGCGAATAACAATGAGCAGTTCTTC.

The chain joins TRBV27 to TRBJ2-3, with D maybe TRBD1 (5 bases). Trimming stripped 3 bases from V and 1 base from J, with 14 bases between. Germline V gives CDR1 MNHEY, CDR2 SMNVEV (reference sequence). This CDR3 comprises 16 residues. The CDR3 nucleotides read TGTGCCAGCAGTTTCAGGAGCAGGGAAGGCACAGATACGCAGTATTTT. Amino acids: CASSFRSREGTDTQYF.

This clone showed up just once. The V call is TRBV7-2, the J call TRBJ2-7; the match to TRBD1 covers 8 bases. The CDR3 runs 15 residues. In germline, CDR1 is SGHTA, CDR2 FQGNSA. Trimming cost V 4 bases and J 3 bases; bases outside gene matches: 8. CDR3 bases: TGTGCCAGCAGCTCAGGGGCAGGGGGCGTCTACGAGCAGTACGTC. This gives the protein CASSSGAGGVYEQYV.

The V and J genes are TRBV6-1 and TRBJ1-2; no firm D call. CDR3 length: 13 residues. CDR1 and CDR2 (germline): MNHNS, SASEGT. V was shortened by 8 bases and J by 3 bases, with 13 bases between the two germline ends. CDR3 region: CASLSETHYGYTF. CDR3 nucleotide sequence: TGTGCCAGCCTATCCGAAACCCACTATGGCTACACCTTC.

The chain uses TRBV2 and TRBJ1-6; D not resolved. CDR1 is SNHLY, CDR2 FYNNEI, per germline. The CDR3 contains 14 residues. V shed 6 bases and J shed 7 bases, with 13 bases lying between them. The CDR3: CASRIDTPNSPLHF. DNA of the CDR3: TGTGCCAGCAGGATCGACACCCCAAATTCACCCCTCCACTTT. Combining the CDR3 with reference TRBV2 and TRBJ1-6 gives the whole variable domain EPEVTQTPSHQVTQMGQEVILRCVPISNHLYFYWYRQILGQKVEFLVSFYNNEISEKSEIFDDQFSVERPDGSNFTLKIRSTKLEDSAMYFCASRIDTPNSPLHFGNGTRLTVT.

The chain combines TRBV5-4 with TRBJ2-6; D remains unclear. Trimming shortened V by 7 bases and J by 2 bases, and 7 bases separated the two germline ends. The CDR3 contains 13 residues. Germline V gives CDR1 SGHNT, CDR2 YYREEE (reference sequence). DNA for the CDR3: TGTGCCAGCTCTCCCCCTGGGGCCAACGTCCTGACTTTC. Protein sequence: CASSPPGANVLTF.